The 22 T cell receptor beta chains below come from one sample, sequenced in a study of spatial heterogeneity in lung cancer. TCRdb passed the 5' RACE reads through MiXCR, listing each CDR3 protein once. The table lists about 120,000 distinct CDR3 sequences, 12% of them singletons. Time point reported: blood at routine non-recurrence follow-up after resection. Whole RNA, isolated from tumor, nontumor lung or frozen PBMC, was sequenced without prior sorting. Material: PBMCs, obtained at follow-up. The receptor source for this set is a male donor with early-stage non-small cell lung cancer.

This chain joins TRBV7-2 and TRBJ2-7; either TRBD1 or TRBD2 may fit D (5 bases each). V lost 5 bases to trimming and J lost 2 bases, with 10 bases between them. Germline lookup yields CDR1 SGHTA and CDR2 FQGNSA. There are 13 residues in the CDR3. For the CDR3, the DNA is TGTGCCAGCAGCGCCGGGACCCCCTACGAGCAGTACTTC. Protein: CASSAGTPYEQYF.

The chain has TRBV28 and TRBJ1-5; D unresolved. This CDR3 is 13 amino acids long. Trimming stripped 2 bases from V and 6 bases from J, with 8 bases between. Germline CDR1 is MDHEN and CDR2 is SYDVKM. The CDR3 DNA is TGTGCCAGCAGTTTAATTGGGGTTCAGCCCCAGCATTTT. It encodes CASSLIGVQPQHF.

This clonotype was seen at least ten times. This chain connects TRBV29-1 to TRBJ2-3; 7 positions match TRBD2. The V and J ends lost 4 bases and 3 bases, in that order; junction bases with no gene match: 7. The CDR3 sequence is 14 residues long. The germline V gene encodes CDR1 SQVTM and CDR2 ANQGSEA. The chain's CDR3 is CSVVSAGPTDTQYF. In DNA, the CDR3 is TGCAGCGTTGTTTCAGCGGGACCAACAGATACGCAGTATTTT.

This clonotype was seen more than once but under ten times. The DNA of the CDR3 is TGTGCCAGTAGTCCAACGTTGGACCAGCCCCAGCATTTT. This encodes CASSPTLDQPQHF. This chain joins TRBV19 and TRBJ1-5; D call uncertain. Trimming stripped 5 bases from V and 7 bases from J, with 12 bases between. There are 13 residues in the CDR3. Germline CDR1 and CDR2: LNHDA and SQIVND (reference sequence).

This clonotype has at least ten counts. This chain connects TRBV10-3 to TRBJ1-1; D unresolved. Trimming took off 4 bases at V and 4 bases at J, with 10 bases between the two ends. Germline loops: CDR1 ENHRY, CDR2 SYGVKD. The CDR3 consists of 13 residues. CDR3 sequence (DNA): TGTGCCATCAGTGGTCAGAGTGGCACTGAAGCTTTCTTT. Its translation is CAISGQSGTEAFF.

This clonotype has more than one count but fewer than ten. V gene TRBV27 combines with J gene TRBJ2-7; 9 bases are a match to TRBD1. Unmatched junction bases numbered 20, after V lost 6 bases and J lost 5 bases. CDR1 and CDR2 (germline): MNHEY, SMNVEV (reference sequence). This CDR3 has 18 amino acids. The CDR3 nucleotides read TGTGCCAGCAGCCCTCCCGGGACAGGGCCCTTTCTAGCAAACGAGCAGTACTTC. This sequence encodes CASSPPGTGPFLANEQYF.

This CDR3 is CASSHRGRNNEQFF. CDR3 in DNA: TGTGCCAGCAGTCACAGGGGACGTAACAATGAGCAGTTCTTC. The gene calls are TRBV6-2 or TRBV6-3 and TRBJ2-1; 7 nucleotides match TRBD1. Trimming removed 5 bases from V and 5 bases from J; junction bases left unmatched: 6. The V gene's germline CDR1 is MNHEY and CDR2 SVGEGT. The CDR3 contains 14 residues.

This clonotype appeared a few times. The chain couples TRBV6-1 to TRBJ2-1; 12 positions match TRBD2. J lost 6 bases, V lost 6 bases, and 9 bases had no gene match. The CDR3 covers 16 residues. Per the germline V gene, CDR1 is MNHNS and CDR2 is SASEGT. CDR3 nucleotides: TGTGCCAGCAGGTTTACTAGCGGGGGGCCGGTCAATGAGCAGTTCTTC. Encoded protein: CASRFTSGGPVNEQFF.

This clonotype was seen a handful of times. This chain uses TRBV19 with TRBJ2-5; possibly TRBD1 or TRBD2 for D (6 bases each). Trimming took off 3 bases at V and 4 bases at J, with 12 bases between the two ends. Germline lookup yields CDR1 LNHDA and CDR2 SQIVND (reference sequence). There are 14 residues in the CDR3. CDR3 in amino acids: CASSIGGRPETQYF. As DNA, the CDR3 is TGTGCCAGTAGTATTGGGGGGCGGCCAGAGACCCAGTACTTC.

The chain links TRBV29-1 to TRBJ2-3, with TRBD2 matching 10 bases. V dropped 6 bases and J dropped 0; count of bases not matched to a gene: 6. Germline V CDR1 and CDR2: SQVTM, ANQGSEA. The CDR3 contains 15 residues. The CDR3 loop is CSVVLAGGSTDTQYF. The CDR3 region has the DNA TGCAGCGTCGTGTTAGCGGGGGGTAGCACAGATACGCAGTATTTT.

J is TRBJ2-1 and V is TRBV4-1; a possible D gene is TRBD2 (6 bases). Germline V lookup: CDR1 MGHRA, CDR2 YSYEKL. The CDR3 consists of 13 residues. With 3 bases removed from V and 10 bases from J, the gap between germline ends came to 13 bases. For the CDR3, the DNA is TGCGCCAGCAGCCAGTTTAATGCGGGGGAGCAGTTCTTC. This encodes CASSQFNAGEQFF.

This clonotype has only a few counts. The gene calls are TRBV29-1 and TRBJ2-7; 7 positions match TRBD2. CDR1 SQVTM and CDR2 ANQGSEA come from the germline V gene. This CDR3 is 13 amino acids long. V trimming: 7 bases; J trimming: 3 bases; junction bases outside the gene matches: 9. CDR3 in DNA: TGCAGCGCCCGGGGCGGGAGCCACTACGAGCAGTACTTC. It is translated as CSARGGSHYEQYF.

This clonotype was seen many times. The rearrangement uses TRBV6-2 or TRBV6-3 and TRBJ2-3; no firm D call. V lost 4 bases to trimming and J lost 3 bases, with 14 bases between them. Germline V gene data show CDR1 as MNHEY and CDR2 as SVGEGT. This CDR3 comprises 15 residues. The CDR3 bases are TGTGCCAGCAGTTCCTCAACGGGCGTTACAGATACGCAGTATTTT. Translation: CASSSSTGVTDTQYF.

This clonotype was found a few times. CDR3 in amino acids: CASSPSGSGNTIYF. As DNA, the CDR3 is TGTGCCAGCAGTCCATCGGGCTCTGGAAACACCATATATTTT. This chain joins TRBV27 and TRBJ1-3; D uncertain. The germline V gene has CDR1 MNHEY and CDR2 SMNVEV (reference sequence). V gave up 5 bases and J gave up 0 bases, with 8 bases separating them. The CDR3 has 14 amino acids.

The chain links TRBV2 to TRBJ1-2, with no clear D. The CDR3 is made up of 15 amino acids. The V end was cut by 3 bases, the J end by 2 bases, with 13 bases between. Germline values: CDR1 SNHLY, CDR2 FYNNEI. CDR3 in amino acids: CASSDALGPNYGYTF. The CDR3 nucleotides are TGTGCCAGCAGTGATGCGCTAGGGCCAAACTATGGCTACACCTTC.

This clonotype showed up just a few times. V is TRBV20-1 and J is TRBJ1-2; 8 bases are shared with TRBD1. Losses at the gene ends were 6 bases for V and 6 bases for J; bases not matched to a gene: 6. Per germline, CDR1 DFQATT and CDR2 SNEGSKA (reference sequence). CDR3 length equals 12 residues. CDR3 sequence: CSAEGTGDGYTF. CDR3 DNA: TGCAGTGCAGAAGGGACAGGCGATGGCTACACCTTC.

The chain carries TRBV18 and TRBJ2-2; 10 bases fit TRBD1. This CDR3 is built from 16 residues. Germline trimming cut 3 bases from V and 5 bases from J; bases unmatched to any gene: 6. Germline CDR1 reads KGHSH; CDR2 reads LQKENI. The CDR3 reads CASSPTGGPQTGELFF. The CDR3 coding sequence is TGTGCCAGCTCACCGACAGGGGGCCCCCAGACCGGGGAGCTGTTTTTT.

As regards this clonotype: At one end, the junction sequence differs from germline, possibly due to a read error. The genes are TRBV7-7 and TRBJ2-7; 10 positions match TRBD1. Germline values: CDR1 SSHAT, CDR2 FNYEAQ (reference sequence). This CDR3 has 14 amino acids. CDR3: CASSKGQGFDEQYF. DNA for the CDR3: TGTGCTAGCAGCAAGGGACAGGGGTTTGACGAGCAGTACTTC.

This clonotype has just one count. V gene TRBV6-4 combines with J gene TRBJ1-5; the D gene is possibly TRBD1 (5 bases). Per the germline V gene, CDR1 is MRHNA and CDR2 is SNTAGT. This CDR3 is built from 14 residues. Trimming pared 6 bases from V and 7 bases from J, leaving 16 bases between. CDR3 DNA sequence: TGTGCCAGCAGACCCTTTGACAGTAACCAGCCCCAGCATTTT. Translated: CASRPFDSNQPQHF.

For this clonotype: This may arise from a read error, as a much more abundant clone is one base away. The CDR3 DNA is TGTGCCAGCAGCTGCCGGACTGAGCAAGAGACCCAGTACTTC. The encoded protein is CASSCRTEQETQYF. The J gene is TRBJ2-5, the V gene TRBV28; TRBD2 is a possible D gene (5 bases). The V end lost 6 bases, the J end lost 2 bases, and 13 bases lay between the germline ends. CDR3 length equals 14 residues. Germline V gene lookup returns CDR1 MDHEN and CDR2 SYDVKM.

The chain links TRBV7-2 to TRBJ1-6; TRBD1 matches 9 bases. In germline, CDR1 is SGHTA, CDR2 FQGNSA. The CDR3 totals 18 residues. Trimming cost V 5 bases and J 0 bases; bases outside gene matches: 8. CDR3 coding DNA: TGTGCCAGCAGCCCACAGGGGGCGTTAAGCTCCTATAATTCACCCCTCCACTTT. It codes for CASSPQGALSSYNSPLHF.

CDR3 coding DNA: TGTGCCAGCTCACCACGGCCTGGCGAGCAGTACTTC. Its translation: CASSPRPGEQYF. The V call is TRBV18, the J call TRBJ2-7; D unresolved. The CDR3 extends over 12 amino acids. Trimming shortened V by 1 base and J by 6 bases, and 7 bases separated the two germline ends. CDR1 is KGHSH, CDR2 LQKENI, per germline.